This passage covers 23 T cell receptor beta chains from one sample sequenced in a study of T-cell memory formation after mild COVID-19. TCRdb reprocessed the 5' RACE reads via MiXCR and lists one record per CDR3 protein. The repertoire holds 150,000 or so distinct CDR3 sequences, with roughly 15% as singletons. The sample consisted of PBMCs or a T cell subset sorted from them (not recorded which). The receptors stem from an adult woman who had mild COVID-19 (a few samples of this study predate the infection). Cell type and time point are not known.

The V and J genes are TRBV15 and TRBJ2-1; 9 nucleotides agree with TRBD2. CDR3 length equals 14 residues. The junction had 3 bases not matched to a gene; V was cut back by 5 bases and J by 4 bases. CDR1 is LNHNV, CDR2 YYDKDF, per germline (reference sequence). CDR3 loop: CATSWSGGYNEQFF. Here the CDR3 DNA reads TGTGCCACCAGCTGGAGCGGGGGGTACAATGAGCAGTTCTTC.

This clonotype was detected many times. The chain links TRBV5-5 to TRBJ2-1; maybe TRBD2 (5 bases). V was clipped by 1 base and J by 7 bases, with 15 bases between them. This CDR3 comprises 15 residues. Germline loops: CDR1 SGHKS, CDR2 YYEKEE (reference sequence). The CDR3 region is CASSLFTSMGNEQFF. CDR3 DNA sequence: TGTGCCAGCAGCTTGTTTACTAGTATGGGGAATGAGCAGTTCTTC.

This chain joins TRBV20-1 and TRBJ2-1; tentatively, D is TRBD1 or TRBD2 (6 bases each). Germline CDR1 and CDR2: DFQATT and SNEGSKA (reference sequence). CDR3 length equals 13 residues. V was shortened by 0 bases and J by 9 bases, with 12 bases between the two germline ends. CDR3 in amino acids: CSARDVRGGEQFF. For the CDR3, the DNA is TGCAGTGCTAGAGATGTCAGGGGAGGTGAGCAGTTCTTC.

J is TRBJ1-1 and V is TRBV5-5, with TRBD1 matching 7 bases. V was pared by 4 bases and J by 4 bases, with 13 bases of the junction left unmatched. Germline V lookup: CDR1 SGHKS, CDR2 YYEKEE (reference sequence). The CDR3 runs to 16 residues. CDR3 sequence: CASSPRPGGVFTEAFF. The CDR3 DNA is TGTGCCAGCAGCCCCCGGCCAGGGGGAGTTTTCACTGAAGCTTTCTTT.

The V gene is TRBV7-2, the J gene TRBJ2-1; 10 positions match TRBD1. The germline CDR1 and CDR2 sequences are SGHTA and FQGNSA. V shed 5 bases and J 3 bases; nucleotides not matched to a gene: 4. The length of the CDR3 is 15 residues. CDR3 region: CASSQGQGIYNEQFF. DNA of the CDR3: TGTGCCAGCAGCCAGGGACAGGGGATCTACAATGAGCAGTTCTTC.

The rearrangement links TRBV12-3 or TRBV12-4 to TRBJ1-5; D possibly corresponds to TRBD1 (6 bases). The germline V and J ends were trimmed by 8 bases and 5 bases, with 10 bases remaining between them. The CDR3 loop spans 12 amino acids. The CDR3 reads CASSGAHQPQHF. For the CDR3, the DNA is TGTGCCAGCTCAGGGGCGCATCAGCCCCAGCATTTT.

The CDR3: CASSQEGEAGELFF. DNA for the CDR3: TGCGCCAGCAGCCAAGAGGGAGAAGCCGGGGAGCTGTTTTTT. The chain couples TRBV4-1 to TRBJ2-2; maybe TRBD2 (5 bases). The CDR3 runs 14 residues. Trimming stripped 0 bases from V and 6 bases from J, with 8 bases between. Germline V lookup: CDR1 MGHRA, CDR2 YSYEKL.

In its sample, this clonotype was seen a few times. This sequence joins TRBV6-5 and TRBJ2-3; D perhaps matches TRBD2 (5 bases). Trimming took 0 bases from V and 4 from J, leaving 14 bases between them. Germline V gene data show CDR1 as MNHEY and CDR2 as SVGAGI. The CDR3 sequence is 16 residues long. The CDR3 here is CASSYSSLAGADTQYF. DNA of the CDR3: TGTGCCAGCAGTTACTCGAGTCTAGCTGGGGCAGATACGCAGTATTTT.

The rearrangement uses TRBV10-3 and TRBJ2-3, with a tentative D call TRBD2 (7 bases). Germline V gene data show CDR1 as ENHRY and CDR2 as SYGVKD. This CDR3 has 14 amino acids. Trimming shortened V by 6 bases and J by 6 bases, and 16 bases separated the two germline ends. CDR3 in DNA: TGTGCCATCAGCCGGGGGGCCACCGGGGATACGCAGTATTTT. Amino acid sequence: CAISRGATGDTQYF.

The chain combines TRBV2 with TRBJ1-5; D is unclear. The CDR3 runs to 15 residues. Germline assignment: CDR1 SNHLY and CDR2 FYNNEI. V lost 4 bases and J 2 bases, leaving 12 bases between the germline ends. CDR3 bases: TGTGCCAGCAGTGGCAGTTCTGAGCGCAATCAGCCCCAGCATTTT. Amino acid sequence: CASSGSSERNQPQHF. Filled out from reference TRBV2 and TRBJ1-5, the complete variable domain reads EPEVTQTPSHQVTQMGQEVILRCVPISNHLYFYWYRQILGQKVEFLVSFYNNEISEKSEIFDDQFSVERPDGSNFTLKIRSTKLEDSAMYFCASSGSSERNQPQHFGDGTRLSIL.

This clonotype was seen more than once but under ten times. The chain is built from TRBV5-1 and TRBJ1-3; no clear D. Germline V gives CDR1 SGHRS, CDR2 YFSETQ. Trimming shortened V by 0 bases and J by 0 bases, and 4 bases separated the two germline ends. There are 14 residues in the CDR3. CDR3 region: CASSLGGSGNTIYF. CDR3 DNA: TGCGCCAGCAGCTTGGGAGGCTCTGGAAACACCATATATTTT.

This clonotype was seen more than once but under ten times. This sequence joins TRBV7-8 and TRBJ2-7; TRBD1 matches at 10 bases. V lost 1 base to trimming and J lost 5 bases; unmatched junction nucleotides: 2. This CDR3 comprises 14 residues. CDR1 is SGHVS and CDR2 is FQNEAQ in the germline V gene. The CDR3 sequence is CASSLVTGGDEQYF. DNA of the CDR3: TGTGCCAGCAGCTTAGTGACAGGGGGCGACGAGCAGTACTTC.

This clonotype was observed a few times. V usage is TRBV9 and J usage is TRBJ1-4; D gene uncertain. The ends were cut back, 4 bases at V and 6 bases at J, with 13 bases in the middle. Germline V gives CDR1 SGDLS, CDR2 YYNGEE. This CDR3 has 14 amino acids. CDR3 DNA sequence: TGTGCCAGCAGCCCGGGCCTGCTCGATGAAAAACTGTTTTTT. It encodes CASSPGLLDEKLFF. The full variable domain, with the rest looked up from reference TRBV9 and TRBJ1-4, is DSGVTQTPKHLITATGQRVTLRCSPRSGDLSVYWYQQSLDQGLQFLIQYYNGEERAKGNILERFSAQQFPDLHSELNLSSLELGDSALYFCASSPGLLDEKLFFGSGTQLSVL.

V usage is TRBV7-9 and J usage is TRBJ2-3; 7 nucleotides agree with TRBD2. CDR3 size: 14 residues. V dropped 9 bases and J dropped 0; count of bases not matched to a gene: 6. CDR1 and CDR2 from the germline V gene are SEHNR and FQNEAQ (reference sequence). In nucleotides, the CDR3 is TGTGCCAGTCCGAGCGGGGAAAGCACAGATACGCAGTATTTT. Protein sequence: CASPSGESTDTQYF.

Many counts were recorded for this clonotype. The chain links TRBV3-1 to TRBJ1-2; D is ambiguous. V was cut by 4 bases and J by 4 bases, with 7 bases left in between. CDR1 is LGHDT, CDR2 YNNKEL, per germline (reference sequence). The CDR3 extends over 12 amino acids. As DNA, the CDR3 is TGTGCCAGCAGCCCGGGAGGCTATGGCTACACCTTC. Encoded protein: CASSPGGYGYTF.

This clonotype showed up just a few times. The genes are TRBV4-3 and TRBJ2-7; TRBD2 agrees at 10 bases. The CDR3 covers 16 residues. From germline, CDR1 is LGHNA and CDR2 YSLEER. V lost 2 bases to trimming and J lost 0 bases; unmatched junction nucleotides: 4. Written as DNA, the CDR3 is TGCGCCAGCAGCCAATACCTAGCGGGAGACTCCTACGAGCAGTACTTC. Amino acids: CASSQYLAGDSYEQYF.

This clonotype was detected only a few times. The genes are TRBV27 and TRBJ2-1; 8 bases fit TRBD2. V shed 7 bases and J 5 bases; nucleotides not matched to a gene: 13. CDR3 length equals 16 residues. Germline values: CDR1 MNHEY, CDR2 SMNVEV (reference sequence). The CDR3 nucleotides read TGTGCCAGCATGGGAAGGTCGGGAGGGCCTGACAATGAGCAGTTCTTC. Translating it yields CASMGRSGGPDNEQFF.

This clonotype appeared many times. The V call is TRBV7-3, the J call TRBJ2-2; 12 positions agree with TRBD2. This CDR3 has 19 residues. V dropped 5 bases and J dropped 6; count of bases not matched to a gene: 16. Germline CDR1 reads SGHTA; CDR2 reads FQGTGA. CDR3 sequence reads: CASSAYPSLAGGLAGELFF. CDR3 coding DNA: TGTGCCAGCAGCGCATATCCCTCACTAGCGGGGGGCTTGGCCGGGGAGCTGTTTTTT.

This clonotype turned up a few times. The chain has TRBV5-1 and TRBJ1-2; D unresolved. CDR1 SGHRS and CDR2 YFSETQ come from the germline V gene. Trimming pared 4 bases from V and 4 bases from J, leaving 14 bases between. This CDR3 comprises 14 residues. This CDR3 is CASSVRGSGYGYTF. CDR3 nucleotides: TGCGCCAGCAGCGTGCGAGGGAGCGGCTATGGCTACACCTTC.

J is TRBJ2-7 and V is TRBV5-1, with TRBD2 matching 9 bases. CDR1 and CDR2 (germline): SGHRS, YFSETQ. The CDR3 has 20 amino acids. After removal of 4 bases from V and 0 bases from J, the junction contained 20 bases not matched to a gene. For the CDR3, the DNA is TGCGCCAGCAGCCCTGGACCCGGAAGGTGGCTAGCGGGATCCTCCTACGAGCAGTACTTC. It encodes CASSPGPGRWLAGSSYEQYF.

This clonotype was seen more than once but under ten times. V is TRBV4-2 and J is TRBJ2-6; D gene ambiguous. This CDR3 has 17 residues. Germline values: CDR1 LGHNA, CDR2 YNFKEQ. V dropped 0 bases and J dropped 0 bases, with 9 bases sitting between them. CDR3 protein: CASSQDLTFSGANVLTF. In nucleotides, the CDR3 is TGTGCCAGCAGCCAAGATCTTACGTTCTCTGGGGCCAACGTCCTGACTTTC.

The gene calls are TRBV20-1 and TRBJ2-3; D may be TRBD2 (5 bases). V lost 6 bases, J lost 2 bases, and 9 bases lay in between. From germline, CDR1 is DFQATT and CDR2 SNEGSKA (reference sequence). The CDR3 has 12 amino acids. The chain's CDR3 is CSAELDTDTQYF. CDR3 in DNA: TGCAGTGCAGAACTAGACACAGATACGCAGTATTTT.

This clonotype has only a few counts. The chain links TRBV29-1 to TRBJ2-3; D uncertain. Deletions cut 6 bases from V and 0 bases from J, with 13 bases between. CDR3 size: 14 residues. Germline V gene sequence: CDR1 SQVTM, CDR2 ANQGSEA. The DNA for the CDR3 is TGCAGCGTCCTGACCCCTCAGAGCACAGATACGCAGTATTTT. Amino acid sequence: CSVLTPQSTDTQYF.